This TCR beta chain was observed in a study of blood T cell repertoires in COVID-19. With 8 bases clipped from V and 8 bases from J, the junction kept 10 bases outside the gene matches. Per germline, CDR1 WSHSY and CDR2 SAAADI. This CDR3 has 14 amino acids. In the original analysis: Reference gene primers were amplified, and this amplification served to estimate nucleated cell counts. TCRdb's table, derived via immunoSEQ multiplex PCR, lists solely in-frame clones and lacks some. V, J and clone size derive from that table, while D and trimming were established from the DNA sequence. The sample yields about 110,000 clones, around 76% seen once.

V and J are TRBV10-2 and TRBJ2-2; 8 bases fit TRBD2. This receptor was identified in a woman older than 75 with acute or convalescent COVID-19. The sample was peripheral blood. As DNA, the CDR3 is TGCGCCAGCTCCGGGACTAGGGGTATAGGGGAGCTGTTTTTT. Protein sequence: CASSGTRGIGELFF.